This T cell receptor beta chain was profiled in a study of blood T cell repertoires in COVID-19 (dated by TCRdb to about 2020). About the study as a whole: Samples from collaborators originated in the United States, Italy and Spain and spanned both the acute and convalescent phases of COVID-19. A de-identified subject ID, COVID-19 status, age in years and sex were almost always included in the sample metadata. The material from the prospective study consisted of cDNA or gDNA derived from T cells, B-cell-depleted T cells, or PBMCs. Deeply sampled blood TCRbeta repertoires from subjects exposed to, actively infected with, or recovered from COVID-19 were included in the dataset. Where available, HLA class I and class II types were taken from metadata supplied by the sample provider and were not determined by assay-based typing. The samples were drawn from the first 160 participants of the ongoing ImmuneRACE study and from some 1,300 subjects provided by 6 global collaborators. The repertoires were released in a freely available public database intended as a resource for research on the immune response to SARS-CoV-2.

Details on this clone: Its antigen specificity is not known. No qualities accompany the bases; no much larger clone lies one base away.

The immunoSEQ Assay, a bias-controlled multiplex PCR, was used to amplify TCRbeta CDR3 regions from genomic DNA. The source study handled its data this way. The number of nucleated cells in each sample was estimated from the amplification of reference gene primers within the assay. Sequence reads were collapsed and filtered to measure the absolute abundance of every unique TCRbeta CDR3 rearrangement. Productive Simpson clonality was computed per sample as the square root of Simpson's diversity index over productive rearrangements. This immuneACCESS table, as held by TCRdb, lists in-frame sequences with V and J called but not all clones. Of the missing ones, under half trace to an unresolved V gene in checked studies; the others have no known cause. Clone size and the V and J calls come from that table; the DNA yielded D and trimming. This sample has roughly 400,000 clones in its table, and roughly nine tenths of those were observed once. 0.9% to 1.2% of the sample is in the top ten clones.

Study-wide findings and limitations: The amount of clinical and demographic metadata varied by source and participant and was provided uncurated.

Participants in the prospective study were enrolled through a virtual design, were aged about 18 to 100 years, and lived in roughly 26 United States geographic areas. In the prospective study, participants were assigned to cohorts based on the clinical history participants reported in a screening survey and a study questionnaire. ImmuneRACE Cohort 3 recovered participants were defined by two consecutive negative NP/OP PCR tests, healthcare professional clearance, or symptom resolution. Each participant in the prospective study had whole blood, serum and a nasopharyngeal or oropharyngeal swab collected by mobile phlebotomists. Participants in the prospective study had the option to provide additional blood draws and questionnaires over a roughly 2-month period. Before DNA extraction, blood samples from the prospective study were shipped at room temperature or frozen. This TCR derives from a man aged 25 to 40 who had recovered from COVID-19. Source material: PBMCs or T cells enriched from blood (not recorded which).

CDR3 region: CASSQPLAGSTDTQYF. The DNA is TGCGCCAGCAGCCAGCCCCTAGCGGGGAGCACAGATACGCAGTATTTT. In this chain, TRBV4-1 is recombined with TRBJ2-3; the central 9 bases match TRBD2. Spanning cysteine to phenylalanine, the CDR3 consists of 16 amino acids. CDR3 DNA only is kept here, 48 bases in frame from base 1. The germline V gene provides CDR1 MGHRA and CDR2 YSYEKL. Unmatched junction bases come to 4, with V trimmed by 3 bases and J by 0 bases.